One sample yielded the 17 T cell receptor beta chains listed below, sequenced in a study of CD8 T cells in ankylosing spondylitis. TCRdb re-derived calls from the 5' RACE reads in MiXCR, one entry per CDR3 protein. The sample lists roughly 160,000 distinct CDR3 sequences, more than 9% occurring once. Sequenced: blood, either unsorted or a sorted T cell fraction (not recorded which). The source of these receptors is a male donor with ankylosing spondylitis or in good health (not recorded which).

This clonotype was seen ten or more times. The V gene is TRBV5-6, the J gene TRBJ2-7; TRBD1 agrees at 8 bases. This CDR3 is 13 amino acids long. CDR1 is SGHDT and CDR2 is YYEEEE in the germline V gene. Trimming removed 0 bases from V and 11 bases from J; junction bases left unmatched: 7. CDR3 nucleotides: TGTGCCAGCAGCTTGGATCGCGACAGGGGAGAGTACTTC. Residues: CASSLDRDRGEYF.

This clonotype was counted many times. The DNA for the CDR3 is TGTGCCAGCAGTTCCCCGGGGAGCCCCACAGATACGCAGTATTTT. The encoded protein is CASSSPGSPTDTQYF. The chain carries TRBV6-5 and TRBJ2-3, with D possibly TRBD2 on 5 matching bases. Per germline, CDR1 MNHEY and CDR2 SVGAGI. The CDR3 totals 15 residues. The germline V and J ends were trimmed by 4 bases and 2 bases, with 13 bases remaining between them.

The table lists this clonotype with many counts. The genes are TRBV20-1 and TRBJ2-5, with D possibly TRBD2 on 5 matching bases. The germline CDR1 and CDR2 sequences are DFQATT and SNEGSKA (reference sequence). The V gene lost 7 bases and the J gene lost 0 bases, with 9 bases spanning the gap. The CDR3 has 12 residues. CDR3 amino acids: CSVPADQETQYF. The CDR3 bases are TGCAGTGTTCCAGCGGACCAAGAGACCCAGTACTTC.

The chain joins TRBV12-3 or TRBV12-4 to TRBJ1-5; D uncertain. The V end was cut by 6 bases, the J end by 0 bases, with 6 bases between. This CDR3 is 13 amino acids long. CDR3 in amino acids: CASRTSSNQPQHF. The CDR3 bases are TGTGCCAGCAGAACCTCTAGCAATCAGCCCCAGCATTTT.

J is TRBJ2-4 and V is TRBV10-3; possible D gene TRBD2, 5 bases. V was shortened by 8 bases and J by 5 bases, with 10 bases between the two germline ends. CDR3 size: 12 residues. Germline loops: CDR1 ENHRY, CDR2 SYGVKD. CDR3: CAIGSGENIQYF. CDR3 coding DNA: TGTGCCATCGGATCCGGGGAAAACATTCAGTACTTC.

Regarding this clonotype: A read error is possible here, since a much larger clone lies one base away. The chain employs TRBV19 and TRBJ2-1; D remains unclear. The CDR3 has 13 amino acids. CDR1 is LNHDA and CDR2 is SQIVND in the germline V gene (reference sequence). CDR3 sequence (DNA): TGTGTCAGTAGTTCTACCCGACTGGAAGTACAGTTCTTC. It is translated as CVSSSTRLEVQFF.

This clonotype was seen many times. The chain joins TRBV15 to TRBJ2-5; D gene ambiguous. CDR3 length equals 12 residues. Looked up from germline, CDR1 is LNHNV and CDR2 is YYDKDF (reference sequence). Trimming took off 2 bases at V and 2 bases at J, with 3 bases between the two ends. CDR3 sequence: CATSRSQETQYF. DNA of the CDR3: TGTGCCACCAGCAGATCGCAAGAGACCCAGTACTTC.

The V and J genes are TRBV6-4 and TRBJ2-5, with D perhaps assigned TRBD1 or TRBD2 (5 bases each). Germline CDR1 is MRHNA and CDR2 is SNTAGT. There are 19 residues in the CDR3. V lost 2 bases to trimming and J lost 7 bases, with 29 bases between them. The CDR3 sequence: CASSDPLKERTPHPGTQYF. Written as DNA, the CDR3 is TGTGCCAGCAGTGACCCCCTTAAGGAGCGGACACCACACCCAGGGACCCAGTACTTC.

This clonotype was detected ten times or more. The V and J genes are TRBV7-2 and TRBJ1-2; tentatively, D is TRBD1 (6 bases). The ends were cut back, 4 bases at V and 4 bases at J, with 10 bases in the middle. This CDR3 is built from 13 residues. In germline, CDR1 is SGHTA, CDR2 FQGNSA. CDR3 sequence reads: CASSSDRIYGYTF. CDR3 in DNA: TGTGCCAGCAGCTCAGACAGGATCTATGGCTACACCTTC.

The chain has TRBV5-6 and TRBJ2-2; 11 nucleotides line up with TRBD2. V gave up 4 bases and J gave up 12 bases; unmatched junction bases: 14. CDR1 SGHDT and CDR2 YYEEEE come from the germline V gene. The CDR3 is 16 residues long. CDR3 amino acids: CASSPTSGGPPGKLFF. The CDR3 nucleotides are TGTGCCAGCAGCCCTACTAGCGGGGGCCCTCCAGGGAAGCTGTTTTTT.

The chain recombines TRBV5-1 with TRBJ2-2, with a possible D match to TRBD2 (6 bases). CDR1 is SGHRS and CDR2 is YFSETQ in the germline V gene. With 6 bases removed from V and 0 bases from J, the gap between germline ends came to 15 bases. CDR3 length: 16 residues. The CDR3 bases are TGCGCCAGCAAGGCGGGGATTTCGGCGAACACCGGGGAGCTGTTTTTT. It codes for CASKAGISANTGELFF. The entire variable domain, with the rest obtained from reference TRBV5-1 and TRBJ2-2, is as follows: KAGVTQTPRYLIKTRGQQVTLSCSPISGHRSVSWYQQTPGQGLQFLFEYFSETQRNKGNFPGRFSGRQFSNSRSEMNVSTLELGDSALYLCASKAGISANTGELFFGEGSRLTVL.

This clonotype came up many times. This chain connects TRBV19 to TRBJ2-1; 13 bases are shared with TRBD2. Trimming at V came to 7 bases and at J to 6 bases, leaving 3 bases not matched to a gene. The CDR3 extends over 14 amino acids. CDR1 is LNHDA and CDR2 is SQIVND in the germline V gene (reference sequence). The CDR3 region has the DNA TGTGCCAGTATGGGACTAGCGGGAAGCAATGAGCAGTTCTTC. It yields the protein CASMGLAGSNEQFF.

The chain combines TRBV10-2 with TRBJ1-1, with a possible D match to TRBD1 (5 bases). The V end lost 0 bases, the J end lost 4 bases, and 15 bases lay between the germline ends. The CDR3 loop spans 16 amino acids. Germline values: CDR1 WSHSY, CDR2 SAAADI. CDR3 coding DNA: TGCGCCAGCAGTGAGTCAGGGAAGGGGCGAATCACTGAAGCTTTCTTT. It yields the protein CASSESGKGRITEAFF.

Note on this clonotype: Possible read error: a much larger clone is one base away. The rearrangement links TRBV6-1 to TRBJ1-1; the match to TRBD1 covers 8 bases. The ends lost 5 bases at V and 5 bases at J; junction bases unmatched: 13. The length of the CDR3 is 16 residues. Germline V gene sequence: CDR1 MNHNS, CDR2 SASEGT. CDR3 protein: CASSPTRGLPRTEAFF. The CDR3 bases are TGTGCCAGCAGTCCTACCAGGGGGCTTCCCAGGACTGAAGCTTTCTTT.

This clonotype was found many times. The chain links TRBV5-1 to TRBJ2-5, with D unresolved. The CDR3 covers 15 residues. V gave up 3 bases and J gave up 4 bases, with 16 bases separating them. Germline V gives CDR1 SGHRS, CDR2 YFSETQ. CDR3 nucleotides: TGCGCCAGCAGCTCGTCCGGGCCGACCCTAGAGACCCAGTACTTC. This encodes CASSSSGPTLETQYF.

This clonotype was counted between two and nine times. J is TRBJ2-7 and V is TRBV18; D is undetermined. CDR3 size: 14 residues. V lost 2 bases and J lost 2, with 10 bases in between. Germline assignment: CDR1 KGHSH and CDR2 LQKENI. This chain's CDR3 is CASSPRSRTYEQYF. DNA for the CDR3: TGTGCCAGCTCACCAAGGTCACGGACCTACGAGCAGTACTTC.

This clonotype appeared a few times. One base away lies a much larger clone, so this may be a sequencing read error. V and J are TRBV9 and TRBJ1-1, with D perhaps matching TRBD1 (5 bases). Germline V CDR1 and CDR2: SGDLS, YYNGEE. The CDR3 is 15 amino acids. The CDR3 DNA is TGTGTCAGCAGCGTGACAGCGAATGAGAACACTGAAGCTTTCTTT. Amino acid sequence: CVSSVTANENTEAFF. Full variable domain (rest looked up from reference TRBV9 and TRBJ1-1): DSGVTQTPKHLITATGQRVTLRCSPRSGDLSVYWYQQSLDQGLQFLIQYYNGEERAKGNILERFSAQQFPDLHSELNLSSLELGDSALYFCVSSVTANENTEAFFGQGTRLTVV.